This T cell receptor beta chain was observed in a study of shared clonotypes between healthy human individuals. Whole-study results and caveats: Rarefaction indicated that sorted-subset sequencing remained incomplete although depth was large.

Once extracted for a subset, genomic DNA was divided evenly among several immunoSEQ plates. Sequencing was performed with immunoSEQ multiplex PCR; in TCRdb, only in-frame clones are kept and a portion is missing. The sample holds about 610,000 clones, almost 97% seen once. A remark on this clone: Its antigen is unidentified.

After removal of 3 bases from V and 0 bases from J, the junction contained 4 bases not matched to a gene. Germline V gene lookup returns CDR1 MNHEY and CDR2 SMNVEV (reference sequence). The CDR3 has 17 amino acids. The TCR was taken from a woman in her 30s in good health. J is TRBJ2-6 and V is TRBV27, with TRBD1 identical over 8 bases. The sequencing input was naive CD4+ T cells sorted from blood. Sample subset: CD45RA+ positively selected. As DNA, the CDR3 is TGTGCCAGCAGTTTTCAGGGGGCGAACTCTGGGGCCAACGTCCTGACTTTC. It codes for CASSFQGANSGANVLTF.